This entry describes one T cell receptor (beta chain). The antigen is unknown. The data stem from a study of T-cell memory formation after mild COVID-19. Study-wide results and caveats: Contracting CD4+ clones were located mainly in CM and EM, and CD8+ clones in EMRA. Clones shrinking from day 15 to 85 showed even CD4/CD8 mixes; later expanders tilted CD4+.

The CDR3 totals 16 residues. The V and J ends lost 0 bases and 5 bases respectively, with 16 bases between them. From germline, CDR1 is ENHRY and CDR2 SYGVKD. MiXCR was run by TCRdb on the 5' RACE reads, yielding one entry per CDR3 protein. In the table there are around 300,000 distinct CDR3 sequences, about an eighth of which are singletons. The chain recombines TRBV10-3 with TRBJ2-5, with D possibly being TRBD2 (5 bases). The source material was PBMCs or a T cell subset sorted from them (not recorded which). This TCR was recovered from a man younger than 35 who had mild COVID-19 (a few samples of this study predate the infection). Cell type and time point are not known. The CDR3 here is CAISESSAVFSETQYF. The CDR3 DNA reads as TGTGCCATCAGTGAGTCTTCAGCGGTGTTCAGTGAGACCCAGTACTTC.